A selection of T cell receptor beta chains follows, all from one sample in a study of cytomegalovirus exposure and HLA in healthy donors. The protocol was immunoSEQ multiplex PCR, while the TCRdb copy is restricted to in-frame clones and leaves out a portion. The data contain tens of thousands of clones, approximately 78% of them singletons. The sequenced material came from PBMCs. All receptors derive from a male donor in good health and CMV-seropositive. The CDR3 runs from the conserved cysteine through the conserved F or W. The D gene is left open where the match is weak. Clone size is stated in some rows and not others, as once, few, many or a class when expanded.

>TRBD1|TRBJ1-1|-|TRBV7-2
CASSAHRGRGTEAFF
TGTGCCAGCAGCGCGCACAGGGGGCGTGGGACTGAAGCTTTCTTT
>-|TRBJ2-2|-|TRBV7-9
CASSFSAHSGAPNTGELFF
TGTGCCAGCAGCTTTAGTGCCCACTCGGGAGCCCCGAACACCGGGGAGCTGTTTTTT
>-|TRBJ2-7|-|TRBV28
CASSSRWTARYEQYF
TGTGCCAGCAGTTCCCGTTGGACAGCACGCTACGAGCAGTACTTC
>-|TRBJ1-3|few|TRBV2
CASSVLAAGNTIYF
TGTGCCAGCAGTGTGTTGGCTGCCGGAAACACCATATATTTT
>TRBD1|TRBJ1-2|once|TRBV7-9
CDSRFGSPGQGNYGYTF
TGTGACAGCAGATTTGGGTCTCCGGGACAGGGGAACTATGGCTACACCTTC
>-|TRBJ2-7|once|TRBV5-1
CASSLSNSYEQYF
TGCGCCAGCAGCTTGTCCAATTCCTACGAGCAGTACTTC
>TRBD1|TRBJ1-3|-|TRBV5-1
CASSGATGGSGNTIYF
TGCGCCAGCAGCGGGGCGACAGGGGGCTCTGGAAACACCATATATTTT
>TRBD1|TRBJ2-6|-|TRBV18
CASSETRDRDRTGANVLTF
TGTGCCAGCTCAGAGACTCGGGACAGGGATAGAACCGGGGCCAACGTCCTGACTTTC
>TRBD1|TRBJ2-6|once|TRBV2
CASRQGLRANVLTF
TGTGCCAGCAGACAGGGGTTACGAGCCAACGTCCTGACTTTC
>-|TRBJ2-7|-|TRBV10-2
CASSRGYRSFEQYF
TGCGCCAGCAGCCGAGGCTACCGTAGTTTCGAGCAGTACTTC
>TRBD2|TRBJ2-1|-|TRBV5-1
CASSFSGRTNNEQFF
TGCGCCAGCAGCTTTAGCGGGAGGACGAACAATGAGCAGTTCTTC
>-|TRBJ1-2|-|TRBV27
CASSAIQGVAGYTF
TGTGCCAGCAGTGCCATACAGGGTGTGGCGGGCTACACCTTC
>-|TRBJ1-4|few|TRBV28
CASTSSGATNEKLFF
TGTGCCAGCACCTCATCCGGTGCAACTAATGAAAAACTGTTTTTT
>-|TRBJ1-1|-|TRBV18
CASSPPRGNTEAFF
TGTGCCAGCTCACCACCTAGGGGGAACACTGAAGCTTTCTTT
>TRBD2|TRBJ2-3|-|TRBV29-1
CSRPGTSGRAGSGDTQYF
TGCAGCCGACCGGGGACTAGCGGGAGGGCCGGGTCAGGAGATACGCAGTATTTT
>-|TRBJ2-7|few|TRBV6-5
CASSYGAISEQYF
TGTGCCAGCAGTTATGGAGCGATAAGCGAGCAGTACTTC
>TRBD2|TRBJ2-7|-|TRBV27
CASSLVGTSGSEYF
TGTGCCAGCAGTTTAGTCGGGACTAGCGGGAGTGAGTACTTC
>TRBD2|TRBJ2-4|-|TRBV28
CASSFGGGILAKNIQYF
TGTGCCAGCAGTTTCGGGGGAGGGATCCTAGCCAAAAACATTCAGTACTTC
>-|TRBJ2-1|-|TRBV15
CATSRDHRAQFF
TGTGCCACCAGCAGAGACCACAGGGCCCAGTTCTTC
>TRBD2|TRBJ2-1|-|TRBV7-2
CASRPTSGAFNEQFF
TGTGCCAGCAGGCCTACTAGCGGGGCTTTTAATGAGCAGTTCTTC
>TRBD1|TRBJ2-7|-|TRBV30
CAWSGGQGVDEQYF
TGTGCCTGGAGTGGAGGACAGGGGGTAGACGAGCAGTACTTC
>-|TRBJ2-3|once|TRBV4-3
CASSPRLGGTLTDTQYF
TGCGCCAGCAGCCCAAGACTAGGCGGGACCCTCACAGATACGCAGTATTTT
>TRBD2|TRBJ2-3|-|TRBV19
CASSPRAGGSQYF
TGTGCCAGTAGTCCCCGAGCGGGGGGCTCGCAGTATTTT
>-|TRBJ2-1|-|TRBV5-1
CASSFRTASSYNEQFF
TGCGCCAGCAGCTTTAGGACAGCGAGCTCCTACAATGAGCAGTTCTTC
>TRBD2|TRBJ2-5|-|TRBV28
CASTLSGSVKTQYF
TGTGCCAGCACCCTTAGCGGGAGTGTAAAGACCCAGTACTTC
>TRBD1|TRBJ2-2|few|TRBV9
CASSVASGGTGELFF
TGTGCCAGCAGCGTAGCCTCAGGGGGCACCGGGGAGCTGTTTTTT
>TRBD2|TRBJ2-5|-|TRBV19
CASSMSTSVGETQYF
TGTGCCAGTAGTATGTCGACTAGCGTAGGAGAGACCCAGTACTTC
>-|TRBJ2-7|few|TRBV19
CASSTGYEQYF
TGTGCCAGTAGTACAGGGTACGAGCAGTACTTC
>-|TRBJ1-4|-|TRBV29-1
CSVVGDTREKLFF
TGCAGCGTTGTGGGTGACACTAGAGAAAAACTGTTTTTT